The 15 T cell receptor beta chains below come from one sample, sequenced in a study of OX40 agonist ivuxolimab in advanced cancers. The library was prepared using the immunoSEQ multiplex PCR assay. Drawn from immuneACCESS, this table holds only the in-frame rearrangements with V and J called that TCRdb kept. Clones are partly lost; checked studies trace under half to an unresolved V gene and leave the rest unexplained. A total of approximately 70,000 clones appear in this sample, more than 85% of them only once. The ten largest clones add up to roughly 1% of the sample. Sequencing was performed on CD4+ or CD8+ T cells sorted from blood, taken in a trial of the OX40 agonist ivuxolimab. These receptors originate from an adult with an advanced solid tumor such as melanoma, head and neck, liver or kidney cancer.

J is TRBJ2-5 and V is TRBV18; TRBD1 agrees at 11 bases. Germline CDR1 is KGHSH and CDR2 is LQKENI. The V and J ends lost 5 bases and 4 bases, in that order; junction bases with no gene match: 9. CDR3 size: 16 residues. CDR3 DNA sequence: TGTGCCAGCTCAACAAAAGGACAGGGGGCGAGAGAGACCCAGTACTTC. Its protein is CASSTKGQGARETQYF.

The V and J genes are TRBV20-1 and TRBJ2-5; D call uncertain. The V end was cut by 6 bases, the J end by 1 base, with 6 bases between. This CDR3 spans 11 amino acids. Germline CDR1 DFQATT, CDR2 SNEGSKA (reference sequence). The CDR3 region is CSAVSQETQYF. Here the CDR3 DNA reads TGCAGTGCGGTGAGCCAAGAGACCCAGTACTTC.

This chain joins TRBV18 and TRBJ2-5; weak D call: TRBD1 (5 bases). Between the trimmed V and J ends, which lost 2 bases and 1 base, there was a span of 14 bases. Looked up from germline, CDR1 is KGHSH and CDR2 is LQKENI. CDR3 length equals 16 residues. CDR3: CASSPTTQGTQETQYF. The CDR3 nucleotides read TGTGCCAGCTCACCAACTACGCAGGGCACCCAAGAGACCCAGTACTTC.

V is TRBV18 and J is TRBJ2-2, with D perhaps matching TRBD1 (6 bases). The CDR3 sequence is 15 residues long. CDR1 KGHSH and CDR2 LQKENI come from the germline V gene. Trimming removed 0 bases from V and 5 bases from J, with 10 bases in between. The DNA of the CDR3 is TGTGCCAGCTCACCACCAGGGGGTGGAACCGGGGAGCTGTTTTTT. This codes for CASSPPGGGTGELFF.

The CDR3 loop reads CAWSIEETQYF. The CDR3 bases are TGTGCCTGGAGTATCGAAGAGACCCAGTACTTC. The rearrangement uses TRBV30 and TRBJ2-5; D gene ambiguous. The length of the CDR3 is 11 residues. The ends were cut back, 2 bases at V and 3 bases at J, with 4 bases in the middle. Germline values: CDR1 GTSNPN, CDR2 SVGIG (reference sequence).

The chain links TRBV11-2 to TRBJ2-3; D is perhaps TRBD1 (6 bases). V was cut by 1 base and J by 5 bases, with 16 bases left in between. The CDR3 has 16 amino acids. Germline loops: CDR1 SGHAT, CDR2 FQNNGV. CDR3: CASSLVGAGDIDTQYF. The CDR3, as DNA: TGTGCCAGCAGCTTAGTCGGTGCCGGGGACATAGATACGCAGTATTTT.

The J gene is TRBJ1-2, the V gene TRBV2; D gene unclear. The CDR3 has 15 amino acids. Germline assignment: CDR1 SNHLY and CDR2 FYNNEI. Between the trimmed V and J ends, which lost 2 bases and 0 bases, there was a span of 10 bases. In nucleotides, the CDR3 is TGTGCCAGCAGTGAATCTTGGACTTCTAACTATGGCTACACCTTC. The encoded protein is CASSESWTSNYGYTF.

V is TRBV19 and J is TRBJ2-7; D is possibly TRBD2 (6 bases). Per germline, CDR1 LNHDA and CDR2 SQIVND (reference sequence). The CDR3 is 13 residues long. V lost 7 bases, J lost 5 bases, and 15 bases lay in between. Here the CDR3 reads CASTPVGGNEQYF. DNA for the CDR3: TGTGCCAGTACCCCAGTGGGAGGCAACGAGCAGTACTTC.

The chain is built from TRBV6-1 and TRBJ1-5; D unresolved. The V and J ends lost 6 bases and 0 bases respectively, with 6 bases between them. This CDR3 region has 13 residues. CDR1 and CDR2 (germline): MNHNS, SASEGT. Here the CDR3 reads CASRVGSNQPQHF. The CDR3 nucleotides read TGTGCCAGCAGGGTGGGTAGCAATCAGCCCCAGCATTTT.

This chain connects TRBV6-6 to TRBJ1-1; D remains ambiguous. V gave up 5 bases and J gave up 7 bases, with 11 bases separating them. The CDR3 spans 12 residues. Germline-derived CDR1 and CDR2 are MNHNY and SVGAGI (reference sequence). CDR3 bases: TGTGCCAGCAGTCCCGAGTTGGGTGAAGCTTTCTTT. Its protein is CASSPELGEAFF.

This CDR3 reads CAWSTSGTGWTDTQYF. The CDR3 bases are TGTGCCTGGAGTACCTCCGGGACAGGGTGGACAGATACGCAGTATTTT. The J gene is TRBJ2-3, the V gene TRBV30; TRBD1 agrees at 9 bases. The CDR3 consists of 16 residues. Per the germline V gene, CDR1 is GTSNPN and CDR2 is SVGIG (reference sequence). V shed 2 bases and J 3 bases; nucleotides not matched to a gene: 9.

The chain carries TRBV11-2 and TRBJ2-2, with a weak D call TRBD2 (6 bases). The CDR3 length is 16 residues. V lost 5 bases, J lost 3 bases, and 16 bases lay in between. From germline, CDR1 is SGHAT and CDR2 FQNNGV. CDR3 residues: CASSRVQTGDTGELFF. CDR3 in DNA: TGTGCCAGCAGCCGGGTACAGACGGGGGACACCGGGGAGCTGTTTTTT.

The chain has TRBV5-1 and TRBJ2-5; 9 bases map to TRBD1. Germline CDR1 is SGHRS and CDR2 is YFSETQ. The V segment lost 4 bases and the J segment 7 bases; nucleotides outside the gene matches: 11. The CDR3 sequence is 15 residues long. The CDR3 spells CASSPGTGIVGTQYF. CDR3 DNA: TGCGCCAGCAGCCCCGGGACAGGGATCGTAGGGACCCAGTACTTC.

J is TRBJ2-3 and V is TRBV30; D is undetermined. The CDR3 sequence is 12 residues long. Germline V gene lookup returns CDR1 GTSNPN and CDR2 SVGIG (reference sequence). V was cut by 1 base and J by 5 bases, with 7 bases left in between. Here the CDR3 DNA reads TGTGCCTGGAGTGAGTGGGTAGATACGCAGTATTTT. Protein product: CAWSEWVDTQYF.

J is TRBJ1-5 and V is TRBV19; D is unresolved. This CDR3 contains 16 residues. Trimming cost V 3 bases and J 0 bases, with 12 bases left between them. The V gene's germline CDR1 is LNHDA and CDR2 SQIVND (reference sequence). The CDR3 protein is CASSIAGRSSNQPQHF. In DNA, the CDR3 is TGTGCCAGTAGTATTGCAGGAAGGTCTAGCAATCAGCCCCAGCATTTT.